The 17 T cell receptor beta chains presented below share a single source sample, sequenced in a study of spatial heterogeneity in lung cancer. Specified time point: sample taken at primary tumor resection. TCRdb analysed the 5' RACE reads with MiXCR anew, one entry per CDR3 protein. This table has about 78,000 distinct CDR3 sequences, 7% to 9% appearing once. The sequences come from PBMCs, collected at surgery. These receptors came from a male donor with early-stage non-small cell lung cancer.

The V call is TRBV4-3, the J call TRBJ1-1, with D tentatively TRBD1 (6 bases). Trimming stripped 0 bases from V and 11 bases from J, with 13 bases between. This CDR3 comprises 13 residues. CDR1 is LGHNA, CDR2 YSLEER, per germline. CDR3 bases: TGCGCCAGCAGCCAAGAGTCAGGGGTACTGGCTTTCTTT. Translation gives CASSQESGVLAFF.

This clonotype was recorded many times. The genes are TRBV4-1 and TRBJ1-1; D may be TRBD1 (5 bases). There are 15 residues in the CDR3. With 0 bases removed from V and 2 bases from J, the gap between germline ends came to 10 bases. Germline loops: CDR1 MGHRA, CDR2 YSYEKL. For the CDR3, the DNA is TGCGCCAGCAGCCAAGAGGGGCGGTCAAACACTGAAGCTTTCTTT. Its translation is CASSQEGRSNTEAFF.

This clonotype was observed at least ten times. The rearrangement uses TRBV27 and TRBJ2-7, with D unresolved. CDR1 is MNHEY and CDR2 is SMNVEV in the germline V gene (reference sequence). The V end was cut by 2 bases, the J end by 4 bases, with 9 bases between. The CDR3 length is 13 residues. The CDR3 region has the DNA TGTGCCAGCAGTTTAGGCGGCACATACGAGCAGTACTTC. It is translated as CASSLGGTYEQYF.

This sequence joins TRBV20-1 and TRBJ1-1, with D tentatively TRBD1 (5 bases). Germline CDR1 and CDR2: DFQATT and SNEGSKA (reference sequence). V shed 1 base and J shed 6 bases, with 15 bases lying between them. This CDR3 has 14 residues. The CDR3 sequence: CSARVPGGNAEAFF. DNA for the CDR3: TGCAGTGCTAGAGTCCCGGGGGGTAACGCTGAAGCTTTCTTT.

This clonotype showed up many times. The chain recombines TRBV2 with TRBJ2-6; D ambiguous. V shed 5 bases and J shed 0 bases, with 11 bases lying between them. This CDR3 is 16 amino acids long. From germline, CDR1 is SNHLY and CDR2 FYNNEI. The CDR3 protein is CASSPEWASGANVLTF. CDR3 coding DNA: TGTGCCAGCAGTCCCGAGTGGGCCTCTGGGGCCAACGTCCTGACTTTC.

This clonotype came up many times. This chain links TRBV18 with TRBJ2-7; 7 bases map to TRBD1. The CDR3 length is 14 residues. Germline V gene lookup returns CDR1 KGHSH and CDR2 LQKENI. Trimming cost V 2 bases and J 3 bases; bases outside gene matches: 4. CDR3 sequence (DNA): TGTGCCAGCTCACCAAGCCGGGACAGCTACGAGCAGTACTTC. Translating gives CASSPSRDSYEQYF. The full variable domain, rest sourced from reference TRBV18 and TRBJ2-7, is NAGVMQNPRHLVRRRGQEARLRCSPMKGHSHVYWYRQLPEEGLKFMVYLQKENIIDESGMPKERFSAEFPKEGPSILRIQQVVRGDSAAYFCASSPSRDSYEQYFGPGTRLTVT.

This clonotype has a count of ten or more. The chain recombines TRBV12-3 or TRBV12-4 with TRBJ1-6; D uncertain. The CDR3 extends over 13 amino acids. Trimming took off 1 base at V and 10 bases at J, with 8 bases between the two ends. The CDR3 loop is CASSLGVESPLHF. For the CDR3, the DNA is TGTGCCAGCAGTTTAGGGGTTGAGTCACCCCTCCACTTT.

Comments on this clonotype: Likely a read error: the CDR3 ends without its conserved phenylalanine or tryptophan. This chain joins TRBV19 and TRBJ2-7; D possibly corresponds to TRBD2 (5 bases). Trimming stripped 3 bases from V and 0 bases from J, with 12 bases between. Looked up from germline, CDR1 is LNHDA and CDR2 is SQIVND (reference sequence). This CDR3 comprises 15 residues. CDR3 sequence (DNA): TGTGCCAGTAGTATCGATCCGGGGAGCTCCTACGAGCAGTACCTC. As protein: CASSIDPGSSYEQYL.

This clonotype was counted only a few times. V and J are TRBV12-3 or TRBV12-4 and TRBJ2-1; weak D call: TRBD2 (6 bases). CDR3 length: 13 residues. V was clipped by 2 bases and J by 9 bases, with 11 bases between them. The CDR3 loop is CASSLTGETEQFF. The CDR3 DNA reads TGTGCCAGCAGTTTAACGGGGGAAACTGAGCAGTTCTTC.

This clonotype was counted many times. The chain recombines TRBV7-9 with TRBJ1-5; perhaps TRBD1 as D (5 bases). The ends were cut back, 5 bases at V and 4 bases at J, with 9 bases in the middle. The CDR3 has 13 residues. From germline, CDR1 is SEHNR and CDR2 FQNEAQ (reference sequence). This CDR3 is CASSGTGNQPQHF. DNA for the CDR3: TGTGCCAGCAGCGGGACGGGGAATCAGCCCCAGCATTTT.

This chain joins TRBV6-2 or TRBV6-3 and TRBJ1-6, with D maybe TRBD1 (5 bases). The CDR3 spans 15 residues. Germline-derived CDR1 and CDR2 are MNHEY and SVGEGT. Between the trimmed V and J ends, which lost 2 bases and 5 bases, there was a span of 10 bases. For the CDR3, the DNA is TGTGCCAGCAGTTACGACGGGACGGATAATTCACCCCTCCACTTT. Translating it yields CASSYDGTDNSPLHF.

The chain employs TRBV29-1 and TRBJ2-5; 8 positions agree with TRBD1. The CDR3 is made up of 14 amino acids. The germline CDR1 and CDR2 sequences are SQVTM and ANQGSEA. Trimming cost V 6 bases and J 3 bases; bases outside gene matches: 9. The CDR3 coding sequence is TGCAGCGTCGCAGGGGGCACGAGGGAAGAGACCCAGTACTTC. Translated, it gives CSVAGGTREETQYF.

This clonotype was observed at least ten times. This chain's CDR3 is CASSSRDSHEQYF. The CDR3 bases are TGTGCCAGTAGTAGCCGGGACAGTCACGAGCAGTACTTC. V and J are TRBV19 and TRBJ2-7, with 7 bases that match TRBD1. The CDR3 runs 13 residues. CDR1 and CDR2 from the germline V gene are LNHDA and SQIVND (reference sequence). The V gene end was trimmed by 4 bases and the J gene end by 5 bases; junction bases not matched to a gene: 5.

V and J are TRBV27 and TRBJ1-5; the match to TRBD1 covers 7 bases. CDR1 and CDR2 (germline): MNHEY, SMNVEV (reference sequence). V gave up 4 bases and J gave up 0 bases; unmatched junction bases: 9. This CDR3 spans 17 amino acids. The CDR3 here is CASSSRRTGNSNQPQHF. The CDR3 DNA follows: TGTGCCAGCAGTTCCCGCCGGACAGGCAATAGCAATCAGCCCCAGCATTTT.

This clonotype came up many times. This rearrangement joins TRBV4-1 to TRBJ1-2; no clear D. V dropped 0 bases and J dropped 8 bases, with 7 bases sitting between them. The germline gives CDR1 MGHRA, CDR2 YSYEKL. The CDR3 covers 12 residues. CDR3 sequence: CASSQDLRGYTF. As DNA, the CDR3 is TGCGCCAGCAGCCAAGATCTGCGGGGCTACACCTTC.

This clonotype showed up many times. This chain links TRBV10-3 with TRBJ2-3; the match to TRBD1 covers 9 bases. The CDR3 is made up of 14 amino acids. The V segment lost 6 bases and the J segment 4 bases; nucleotides outside the gene matches: 5. In germline, CDR1 is ENHRY, CDR2 SYGVKD. Here the CDR3 reads CAISPGQGSDTQYF. In nucleotides, the CDR3 is TGTGCCATCAGCCCGGGACAGGGATCAGATACGCAGTATTTT.

This clonotype was picked up a small number of times. The rearrangement links TRBV2 to TRBJ1-4; D gene uncertain. V lost 4 bases and J lost 1, with 13 bases in between. CDR1 is SNHLY, CDR2 FYNNEI, per germline. This CDR3 region has 16 residues. The CDR3 sequence: CASSARWPGTNEKLFF. CDR3 bases: TGTGCCAGCAGTGCACGGTGGCCGGGAACTAATGAAAAACTGTTTTTT.